This T cell receptor beta chain is drawn from a study of shared T cell receptors in the human thymus. TCRdb keeps only in-frame clones here, not all; method: immunoSEQ multiplex PCR. The sample holds some 760,000 clones, 75% to 90% seen once. Per germline, CDR1 SGHDT and CDR2 YYEEEE. The CDR3 length is 16 residues. V lost 3 bases, J lost 0 bases, and 13 bases lay in between. Separately, the same data were catalogued under a study of human thymus T cells. As that study records: Corrective cardiac surgery supplied the resected thymus tissue. Thymic and blood repertoires appeared to display a bias in their usage of V and J genes. Thymic repertoires of unrelated individuals were reported in related research to overlap highly.

The V call is TRBV5-6, the J call TRBJ1-3, with D perhaps matching TRBD1 (5 bases). Sequencing was done on a sample of thymocytes. This TCR was recovered from a girl under three years old with a congenital heart defect. Here the CDR3 DNA reads TGTGCCAGCAGCTCGATCTATGACAGCTCTGGAAACACCATATATTTT. As protein: CASSSIYDSSGNTIYF.